This TCR beta chain was documented in a study of blood T cells in healthy people across ages. A sample-barcoded 5' primer and a J-beta primer mix were used in a second PCR of roughly 6 to 11 cycles. Via MiXCR, TCRdb re-called the 5' RACE reads, giving one row per CDR3 protein. Of about 670,000 distinct CDR3 sequences detected, about 50% appear once; the ten largest clones hold roughly 14%. There are a few counts of this clonotype. V shed 1 base, J shed 7 bases, and the junction held 2 bases outside the gene matches. CDR1 is MDHEN, CDR2 SYDVKM, per germline. This CDR3 is built from 15 residues. Sequencing was done on a sample of blood. The source is a woman older than 75 in good health. The chain joins TRBV28 to TRBJ2-1; 12 bases line up with TRBD2. The CDR3 loop is CASSLSTSGSNEQFF. The CDR3 DNA sequence: TGTGCCAGCAGTTTATCGACTAGCGGGAGTAATGAGCAGTTCTTC. The whole variable domain, remainder taken from reference TRBV28 and TRBJ2-1, is DVKVTQSSRYLVKRTGEKVFLECVQDMDHENMFWYRQDPGLGLRLIYFSYDVKMKEKGDIPEGYSVSREKKERFSLILESASTNQTSMYLCASSLSTSGSNEQFFGPGTRLTVL.